The source of this T cell receptor (beta chain) is a study of beta chain features in type 1 diabetes. Broader study findings: Moderate yet significant TCRB CDR3 shortening was seen in Type 1 diabetes patients in all four CD4+ subsets. In the patient group, naive, central memory and Treg TCRB repertoires seemed more alike than in the healthy donor group.

This clone was found a few times. Its antigen is currently unknown. V trimming: 4 bases; J trimming: 7 bases; junction bases outside the gene matches: 7. This CDR3 has 13 residues. The germline V gene has CDR1 SGDLS and CDR2 YYNGEE. The investigators reverse transcribed all of the isolated RNA, so they sequenced expressed TCRB transcripts. TCRdb keeps only in-frame clones here, not all; method: immunoSEQ multiplex PCR. This table holds almost 350,000 clones, 9.3% found once. The specimen sequenced was central memory CD4+ T cells from blood. This sequence originates from a man aged 25 to 40 with type 1 diabetes. The J gene is TRBJ2-5, the V gene TRBV9; 7 bases match TRBD2. The CDR3 region is CASSTSGVGTQYF. The CDR3 DNA sequence: TGTGCCAGCAGCACGAGCGGGGTCGGGACCCAGTACTTC.